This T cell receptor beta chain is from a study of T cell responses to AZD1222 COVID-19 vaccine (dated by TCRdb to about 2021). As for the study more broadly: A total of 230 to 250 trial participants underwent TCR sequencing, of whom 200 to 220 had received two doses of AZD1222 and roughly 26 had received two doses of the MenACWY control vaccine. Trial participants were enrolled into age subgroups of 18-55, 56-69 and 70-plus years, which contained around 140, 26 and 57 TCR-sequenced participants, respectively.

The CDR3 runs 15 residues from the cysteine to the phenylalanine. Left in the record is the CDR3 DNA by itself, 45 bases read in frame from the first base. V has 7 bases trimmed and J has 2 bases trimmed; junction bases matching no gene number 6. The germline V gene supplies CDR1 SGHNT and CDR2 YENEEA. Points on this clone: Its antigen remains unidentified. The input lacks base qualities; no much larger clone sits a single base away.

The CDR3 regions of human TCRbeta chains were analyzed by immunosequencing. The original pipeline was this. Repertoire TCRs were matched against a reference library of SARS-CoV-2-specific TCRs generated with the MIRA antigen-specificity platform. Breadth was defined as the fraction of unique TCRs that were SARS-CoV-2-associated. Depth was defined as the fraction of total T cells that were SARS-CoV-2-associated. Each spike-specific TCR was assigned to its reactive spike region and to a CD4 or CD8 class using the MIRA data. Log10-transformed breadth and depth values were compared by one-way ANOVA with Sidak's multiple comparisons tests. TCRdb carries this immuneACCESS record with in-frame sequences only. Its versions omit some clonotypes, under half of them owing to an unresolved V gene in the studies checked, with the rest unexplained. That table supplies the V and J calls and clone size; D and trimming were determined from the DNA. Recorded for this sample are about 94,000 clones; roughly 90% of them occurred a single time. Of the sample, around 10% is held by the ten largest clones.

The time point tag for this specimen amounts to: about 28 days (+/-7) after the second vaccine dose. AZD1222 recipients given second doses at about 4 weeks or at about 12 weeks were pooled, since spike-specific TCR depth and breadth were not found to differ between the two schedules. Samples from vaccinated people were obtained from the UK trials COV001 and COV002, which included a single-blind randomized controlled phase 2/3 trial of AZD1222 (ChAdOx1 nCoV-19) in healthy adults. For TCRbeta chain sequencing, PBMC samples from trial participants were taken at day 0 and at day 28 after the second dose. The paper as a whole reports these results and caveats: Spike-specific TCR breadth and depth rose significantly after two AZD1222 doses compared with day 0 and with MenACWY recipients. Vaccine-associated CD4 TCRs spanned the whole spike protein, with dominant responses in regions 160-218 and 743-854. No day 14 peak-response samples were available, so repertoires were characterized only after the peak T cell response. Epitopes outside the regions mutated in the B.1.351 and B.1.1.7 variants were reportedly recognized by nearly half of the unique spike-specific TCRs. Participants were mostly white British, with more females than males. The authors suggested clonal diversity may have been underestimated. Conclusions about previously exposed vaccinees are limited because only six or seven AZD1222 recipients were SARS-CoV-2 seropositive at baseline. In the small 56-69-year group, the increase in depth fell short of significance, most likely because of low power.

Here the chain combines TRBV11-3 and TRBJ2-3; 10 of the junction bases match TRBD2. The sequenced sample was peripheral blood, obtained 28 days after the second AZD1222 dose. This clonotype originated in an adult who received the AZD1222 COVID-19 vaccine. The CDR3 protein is CASTASGGITDTQYF. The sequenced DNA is TGTGCCAGCACAGCTAGCGGGGGAATCACAGATACGCAGTATTTT.